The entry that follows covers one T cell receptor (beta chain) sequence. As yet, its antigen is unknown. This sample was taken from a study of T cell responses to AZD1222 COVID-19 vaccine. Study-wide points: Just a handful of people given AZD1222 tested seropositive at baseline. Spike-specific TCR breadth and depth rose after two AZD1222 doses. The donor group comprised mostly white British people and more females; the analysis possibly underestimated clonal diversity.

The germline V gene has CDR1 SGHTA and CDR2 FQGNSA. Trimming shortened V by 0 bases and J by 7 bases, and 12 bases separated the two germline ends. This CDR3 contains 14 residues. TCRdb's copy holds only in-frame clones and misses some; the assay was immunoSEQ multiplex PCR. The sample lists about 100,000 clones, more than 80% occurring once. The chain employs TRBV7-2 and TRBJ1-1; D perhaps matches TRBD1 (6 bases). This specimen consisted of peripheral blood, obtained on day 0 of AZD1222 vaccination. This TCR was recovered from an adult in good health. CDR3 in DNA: TGTGCCAGCAGCTTAGCCAGGGGATCCCGTGAAGCTTTCTTT. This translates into CASSLARGSREAFF.